Listed below are T cell receptor beta chains from one sample, sequenced in a study of T cells in Graves' hyperthyroidism and ophthalmopathy. One entry per CDR3 protein results from TCRdb running MiXCR on the multiplex PCR reads. The sample records around 400,000 distinct CDR3 sequences, approximately 14% being singletons. Sequencing was performed on blood. The receptors derive from a woman aged 60 to 75 with Graves' ophthalmopathy. Each CDR3 is given with its conserved first and last residue. Fields, in order: V gene, clone size, J gene, D gene, CDR3 protein, CDR3 DNA. D genes are given only for firm matches. Part of the rows lack a size; the others show once, few, many or a class for expanded clones.

>TRBV11-2|-|TRBJ2-7|TRBD2
CASRMASGYEQYF
TGTGCCAGCAGGATGGCTAGCGGGTACGAGCAGTACTTC
>TRBV29-1|-|TRBJ1-2|-
CSVLGTENYGYTF
TGCAGCGTTCTGGGGACGGAGAACTATGGCTACACCTTC
>TRBV5-1|few|TRBJ2-7|TRBD2
CASSLPSGRAEQYF
TGCGCCAGCAGCTTGCCTAGCGGGAGGGCTGAGCAGTACTTC
>TRBV10-1|few|TRBJ2-1|TRBD2
CASSEYRSGRYNEQFF
TGCGCCAGCAGTGAGTACCGAAGCGGGAGGTACAATGAGCAGTTCTTC
>TRBV5-1|many|TRBJ2-7|-
CASSVTGWYEQYF
TGCGCCAGCAGCGTGACAGGATGGTACGAGCAGTACTTC
>TRBV6-1|-|TRBJ1-5|-
CASLPGLRGEQYFGPGNQPQHF
-
>TRBV3-1|-|TRBJ2-1|TRBD1
CASSRQGQGAFDEQFF
TGTGCCAGCAGCCGCCAGGGACAGGGGGCGTTCGATGAGCAGTTCTTC
>TRBV18|few|TRBJ2-3|-
CASSPYIVAGSTDTQYF
TGTGCCAGCTCACCGTACATAGTGGCGGGAAGCACAGATACGCAGTATTTT
>TRBV6-2/TRBV6-3|once|TRBJ2-1|TRBD2
CASSYQREPYNEQFF
TGTGCCAGCAGCTATCAGCGGGAACCTTACAATGAGCAGTTCTTC
>TRBV6-1|-|TRBJ2-7|TRBD1
CATLLGTGGYEQYF
TGTGCCACCCTCCTCGGGACAGGGGGCTACGAGCAGTACTTC
>TRBV27|many|TRBJ1-1|TRBD1
CASSVGRGPSTEAFF
TGTGCCAGCTCTGTGGGAAGGGGGCCTTCCACTGAAGCTTTCTTT
>TRBV30|many|TRBJ2-5|-
CAWSVPGARETQYF
TGTGCCTGGAGTGTACCAGGGGCCAGGGAGACCCAGTACTTC
>TRBV28|many|TRBJ2-7|TRBD1
CASSTYTGTVSYEQYF
TGTGCCAGCAGTACATACACCGGGACAGTCTCCTACGAGCAGTACTTC
>TRBV18|many|TRBJ1-1|TRBD1
CASSIQGGTEAFF
TGTGCCAGCTCGATACAGGGGGGCACTGAAGCTTTCTTT
>TRBV30|many|TRBJ2-2|TRBD2
CAWLGLSNTGELFF
TGTGCCTGGCTGGGACTATCCAACACCGGGGAGCTGTTTTTT
>TRBV3-1|many|TRBJ2-3|-
CASSQDWGGADTQYF
TGTGCCAGCAGCCAAGATTGGGGCGGAGCAGATACGCAGTATTTT
>TRBV12-3/TRBV12-4|few|TRBJ2-1|-
CASGYGTSYNEQFF
TGTGCCAGCGGATATGGGACTTCATACAATGAGCAGTTCTTC
>TRBV3-1|-|TRBJ2-1|-
CASSQITGADGNEQFF
TGTGCCAGCAGCCAAATAACGGGAGCGGATGGCAATGAGCAGTTCTTC
>TRBV7-3|many|TRBJ2-6|TRBD2
CASSAGGRERSGANVLTF
TGTGCCAGCAGCGCGGGCGGGAGGGAACGCTCTGGGGCCAACGTCCTGACTTTC
>TRBV15|many|TRBJ2-7|TRBD2
CATSRDRAGGLNEQYF
TGTGCCACCAGCAGAGACCGAGCGGGAGGTCTAAACGAGCAGTACTTC
>TRBV6-1|many|TRBJ2-3|TRBD1
CASNPQGADTQYF
TGTGCCAGCAACCCGCAGGGGGCGGATACGCAGTATTTT
>TRBV3-1|many|TRBJ2-1|-
CASSQVLSVSYNEQFF
TGTGCCAGCAGCCAAGTTTTATCTGTCTCCTACAATGAGCAGTTCTTC
>TRBV5-1|few|TRBJ1-6|-
CASSSGTPGSRYSPLHF
TGCGCCAGCAGCTCAGGGACACCGGGCTCCCGATATTCACCCCTCCACTTT
>TRBV19|-|TRBJ2-7|-
CASSSRGPVDEQYF
TGTGCCAGTAGTTCCAGGGGACCCGTCGACGAGCAGTACTTC
>TRBV6-1|many|TRBJ2-2|-
CASREAAGELFF
TGTGCCAGCAGAGAAGCGGCCGGGGAGCTGTTTTTT
>TRBV7-9|few|TRBJ1-2|-
CASSLGESPEGYGYTF
TGTGCCAGCAGCTTAGGGGAGTCTCCGGAGGGCTATGGCTACACCTTC
>TRBV7-2|many|TRBJ2-5|-
CASSLDSIAVQETQYF
TGTGCCAGCAGCCTCGACTCCATAGCGGTCCAAGAGACCCAGTACTTC
>TRBV24-1|few|TRBJ1-2|-
CATSDLWQVRYTF
TGTGCCACCAGTGATTTGTGGCAGGTCCGCTACACCTTC
>TRBV12-3/TRBV12-4|many|TRBJ1-1|-
CASRSRAENTEAFF
TGTGCCAGCAGGTCTCGAGCAGAGAACACTGAAGCTTTCTTT
>TRBV25-1|-|TRBJ1-1|-
CASSEGALGAFF
TGTGCCAGCAGTGAAGGGGCGCTGGGGGCTTTCTTT
>TRBV4-1|few|TRBJ2-7|-
CASSQDPERAYEQYF
TGCGCCAGCAGCCAAGATCCCGAGAGGGCCTACGAGCAGTACTTC
>TRBV24-1|many|TRBJ2-1|-
CATSDLGVSYNEQFF
TGTGCCACCAGTGATCTCGGGGTTTCCTACAATGAGCAGTTCTTC
>TRBV20-1|many|TRBJ2-1|-
CSAMEPGYNEQFF
TGCAGTGCTATGGAACCAGGCTACAATGAGCAGTTCTTC
>TRBV3-1|many|TRBJ2-3|-
CASSQRGGPTDTQYF
TGTGCCAGCAGCCAAAGAGGGGGACCGACAGATACGCAGTATTTT
>TRBV7-9|many|TRBJ2-7|TRBD2
CASSLRGTSGPYEQYF
TGTGCCAGCAGCTTACGCGGGACTAGCGGACCTTACGAGCAGTACTTC
>TRBV20-1|few|TRBJ2-1|TRBD2
CSARLAGAPTAYNEQFF
TGCAGTGCTAGACTAGCGGGAGCTCCCACCGCTTACAATGAGCAGTTCTTC
>TRBV20-1|-|TRBJ2-7|-
CSAPAETYEQYF
TGCAGTGCCCCAGCGGAAACCTACGAGCAGTACTTC
>TRBV20-1|many|TRBJ2-1|-
CSARDAVVGKQFF
TGCAGTGCTAGAGACGCAGTTGTAGGAAAGCAGTTCTTC
>TRBV20-1|-|TRBJ2-5|-
CSASRSRVETQYF
TGCAGTGCTAGTCGTAGCAGGGTGGAGACCCAGTACTTC
>TRBV19|few|TRBJ2-2|-
CASRMTDTNTGELFF
TGTGCCAGTAGAATGACAGACACGAACACCGGGGAGCTGTTTTTT
>TRBV3-1|few|TRBJ2-1|-
CASSQPEGVSYRNEQFF
TGTGCCAGCAGCCAACCTGAGGGAGTATCTTACCGCAATGAGCAGTTCTTC
>TRBV6-2/TRBV6-3|many|TRBJ2-1|TRBD1
CASSYLDRDEQFF
TGTGCCAGCAGTTACCTAGACAGGGATGAGCAGTTCTTC
>TRBV5-1|many|TRBJ1-4|-
CASRAGTGWNEKLFF
TGCGCCAGCAGGGCCGGGACGGGATGGAATGAAAAACTGTTTTTT
>TRBV28|many|TRBJ2-7|-
CASSWGRAASPYEQYF
TGTGCCAGCAGTTGGGGACGGGCCGCATCTCCCTACGAGCAGTACTTC
>TRBV29-1|many|TRBJ2-7|-
CSVEEQATEQYF
TGCAGCGTTGAAGAACAAGCGACCGAGCAGTACTTC
>TRBV4-1|-|TRBJ2-2|-
CASSPGIWDTGELFF
TGCGCCAGCAGCCCGGGGATTTGGGACACCGGGGAGCTGTTTTTT
>TRBV3-1|many|TRBJ2-5|TRBD2
CASSHPTSGLQETQYF
TGTGCCAGCAGCCACCCTACTAGCGGACTACAAGAGACCCAGTACTTC
>TRBV5-1|few|TRBJ2-3|TRBD2
CASSLLGGGTDTQYF
TGCGCCAGCAGCTTGCTGGGAGGGGGCACAGATACGCAGTATTTT
>TRBV12-3/TRBV12-4|many|TRBJ1-1|-
CASSLAGLLFGTEAFF
TGTGCCAGCAGTTTGGCGGGGCTTTTGTTTGGCACTGAAGCTTTCTTT
>TRBV2|many|TRBJ2-1|-
CASSEQGVVDEQFF
TGTGCCAGCAGTGAACAGGGTGTTGTCGATGAGCAGTTCTTC
>TRBV20-1|many|TRBJ2-5|-
CSARGSTREETQYF
TGCAGTGCTAGAGGATCGACTAGGGAAGAGACCCAGTACTTC
>TRBV5-1|-|TRBJ1-6|TRBD1
CASSLGDSYNSPLHF
TGCGCCAGCAGCTTGGGGGACAGCTATAATTCACCCCTCCACTTT
>TRBV27|-|TRBJ2-7|TRBD1
CASSFHGQGKTYEQYF
TGTGCCAGCAGTTTCCATGGACAGGGTAAAACCTACGAGCAGTACTTC